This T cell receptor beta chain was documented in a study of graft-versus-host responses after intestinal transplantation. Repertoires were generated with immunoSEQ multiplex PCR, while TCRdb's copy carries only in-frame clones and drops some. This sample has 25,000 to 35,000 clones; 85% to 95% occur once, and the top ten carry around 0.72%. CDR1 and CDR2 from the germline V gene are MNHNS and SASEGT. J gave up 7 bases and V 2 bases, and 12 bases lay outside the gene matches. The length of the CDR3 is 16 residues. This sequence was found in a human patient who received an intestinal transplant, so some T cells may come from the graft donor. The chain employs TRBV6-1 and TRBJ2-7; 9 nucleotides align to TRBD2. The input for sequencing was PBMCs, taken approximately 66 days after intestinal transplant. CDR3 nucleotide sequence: TGTGCCAGCAGTGAACCCGGGGTAGCGGGAGAGTGGGAGCAGTACTTC. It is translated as CASSEPGVAGEWEQYF.